This TCR beta chain originates from a study of blood T cell repertoires in COVID-19. This clone was detected only once. The CDR3 covers 17 residues. With 1 base clipped from V and 8 bases from J, the junction kept 11 bases outside the gene matches. Germline V gives CDR1 LGHNA, CDR2 YSLEER. Profiled with immunoSEQ multiplex PCR; TCRdb holds only in-frame clones, not every one. The data hold nearly 110,000 clones, with 76% observed a single time. The receptor was derived from an older man with COVID-19, enrolled during active disease. Input material: peripheral blood. The V and J genes are TRBV4-3 and TRBJ1-2; 12 bases map to TRBD1. The CDR3: CASSQARGGQGAQGYTF. The CDR3 DNA sequence: TGCGCCAGCAGCCAAGCTAGGGGGGGACAGGGGGCGCAAGGCTACACCTTC.